This T cell receptor (beta chain) emerged from a study of T cell changes during pregnancy in multiple sclerosis. V lost 5 bases, J lost 2 bases, and 6 bases stayed unmatched. The length of the CDR3 is 15 residues. The germline CDR1 and CDR2 sequences are SGHTA and FQGTGA. Sequencing was performed with immunoSEQ multiplex PCR; in TCRdb, only in-frame clones are kept and a portion is missing. The repertoire includes more than 95,000 clones, around 91% of them detected once, and around 0.84% sits in the top ten. Sequenced material: peripheral blood, taken after pregnancy. The clonotype originates from a female donor with multiple sclerosis, enrolled in a pregnancy study. This sequence joins TRBV7-3 and TRBJ2-1; TRBD2 matches at 7 bases. The CDR3 loop is CASSPWGGTYNEQFF. Here the CDR3 DNA reads TGTGCCAGCAGCCCTTGGGGGGGAACCTACAATGAGCAGTTCTTC.